Reported below is one T cell receptor beta chain. This sample was included in a study of blood T cell repertoires in COVID-19. Study background: Whether acute or convalescent, the COVID-19 samples came from the United States, Italy and Spain.

Assay used: immunoSEQ multiplex PCR; TCRdb lists only in-frame clones, some missing. Here the sample spans 150,000 to 170,000 clones, 70% to 85% being singletons. The CDR3 is 15 residues long. Germline CDR1 reads MNHEY; CDR2 reads SMNVEV (reference sequence). The V gene end was trimmed by 5 bases and the J gene end by 2 bases; junction bases not matched to a gene: 2. The origin of this receptor is an older woman with acute or convalescent COVID-19. The specimen sequenced was peripheral blood. The J gene is TRBJ2-6, the V gene TRBV27, with 8 positions matching TRBD1. CDR3 sequence (DNA): TGTGCCAGCAGTCGCAGGGGGCCTGGGGCCAACGTCCTGACTTTC. This codes for CASSRRGPGANVLTF. The whole variable domain, filled in from reference TRBV27 and TRBJ2-6, reads EAQVTQNPRYLITVTGKKLTVTCSQNMNHEYMSWYRQDPGLGLRQIYYSMNVEVTDKGDVPEGYKVSRKEKRNFPLILESPSPNQTSLYFCASSRRGPGANVLTFGAGSRLTVL.